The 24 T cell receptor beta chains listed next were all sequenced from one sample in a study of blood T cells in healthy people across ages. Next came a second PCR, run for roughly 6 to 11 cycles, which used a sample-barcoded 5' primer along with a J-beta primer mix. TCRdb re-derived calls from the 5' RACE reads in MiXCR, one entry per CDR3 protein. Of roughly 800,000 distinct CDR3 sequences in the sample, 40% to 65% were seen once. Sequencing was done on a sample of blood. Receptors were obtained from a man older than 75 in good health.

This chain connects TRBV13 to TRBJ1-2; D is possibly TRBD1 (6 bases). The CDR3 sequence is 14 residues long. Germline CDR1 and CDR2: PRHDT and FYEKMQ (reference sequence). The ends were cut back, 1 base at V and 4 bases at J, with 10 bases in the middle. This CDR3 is CASSLEQGLYGYTF. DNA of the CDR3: TGTGCCAGCAGCTTAGAGCAGGGGCTCTATGGCTACACCTTC.

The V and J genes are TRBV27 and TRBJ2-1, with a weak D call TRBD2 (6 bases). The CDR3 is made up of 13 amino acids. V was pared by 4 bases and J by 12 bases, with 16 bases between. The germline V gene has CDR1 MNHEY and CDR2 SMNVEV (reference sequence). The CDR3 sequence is CASSWRGSMRQFF. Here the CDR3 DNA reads TGTGCCAGCAGTTGGCGGGGCTCAATGAGGCAGTTCTTC.

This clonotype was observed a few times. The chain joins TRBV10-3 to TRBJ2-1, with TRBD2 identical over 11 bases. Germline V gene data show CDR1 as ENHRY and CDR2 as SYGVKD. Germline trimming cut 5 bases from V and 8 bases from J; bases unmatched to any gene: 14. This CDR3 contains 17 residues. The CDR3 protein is CAISPGSLAGARDEQFF. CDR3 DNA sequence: TGTGCCATCAGTCCGGGGTCACTAGCGGGAGCACGGGATGAGCAGTTCTTC.

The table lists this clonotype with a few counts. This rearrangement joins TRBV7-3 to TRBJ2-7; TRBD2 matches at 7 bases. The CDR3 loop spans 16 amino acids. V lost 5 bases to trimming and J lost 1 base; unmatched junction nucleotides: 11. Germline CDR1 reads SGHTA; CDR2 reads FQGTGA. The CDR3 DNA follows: TGTGCCAGCAGCCCCCGTGGCGCGGGAGATTCCTACGAGCAGTACTTC. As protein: CASSPRGAGDSYEQYF.

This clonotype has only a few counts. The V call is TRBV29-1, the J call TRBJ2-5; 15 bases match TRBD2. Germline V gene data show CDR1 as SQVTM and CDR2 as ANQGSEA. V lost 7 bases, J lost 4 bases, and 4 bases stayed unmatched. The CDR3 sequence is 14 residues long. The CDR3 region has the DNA TGCAGCGCCGGACTAGCGGGAGGGACAGAGACCCAGTACTTC. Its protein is CSAGLAGGTETQYF.

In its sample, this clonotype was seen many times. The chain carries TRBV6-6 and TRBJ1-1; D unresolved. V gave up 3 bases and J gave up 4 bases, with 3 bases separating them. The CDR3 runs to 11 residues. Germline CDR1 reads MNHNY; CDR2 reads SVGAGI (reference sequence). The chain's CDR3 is CASSYATEAFF. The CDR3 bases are TGTGCCAGCAGTTATGCCACTGAAGCTTTCTTT.

As DNA, the CDR3 is TGTGCCAGCAGTTACCGTTCCGGGCTCGCCTACCAGCCCCAGCATTTT. Protein: CASSYRSGLAYQPQHF. The gene calls are TRBV6-2 or TRBV6-3 and TRBJ1-5; D is unclear. Germline V gene data show CDR1 as MNHEY and CDR2 as SVGEGT. The CDR3 length is 16 residues. V dropped 2 bases and J dropped 7 bases, with 18 bases sitting between them.

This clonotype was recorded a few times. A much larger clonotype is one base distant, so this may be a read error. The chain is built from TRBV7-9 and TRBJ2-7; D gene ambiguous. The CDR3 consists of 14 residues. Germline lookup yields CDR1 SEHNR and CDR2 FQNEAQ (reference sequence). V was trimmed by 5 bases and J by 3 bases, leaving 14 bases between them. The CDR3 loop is CASSVGVDVYEQYF. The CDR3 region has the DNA TGTGCCAGCAGCGTAGGAGTCGACGTCTACGAGCAGTACTTC.

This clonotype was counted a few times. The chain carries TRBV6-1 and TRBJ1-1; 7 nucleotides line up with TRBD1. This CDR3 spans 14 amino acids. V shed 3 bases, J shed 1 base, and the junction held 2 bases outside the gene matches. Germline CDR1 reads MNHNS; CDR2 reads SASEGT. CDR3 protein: CASSEGQRNTEAFF. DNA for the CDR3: TGTGCCAGCAGTGAGGGACAGCGGAACACTGAAGCTTTCTTT.

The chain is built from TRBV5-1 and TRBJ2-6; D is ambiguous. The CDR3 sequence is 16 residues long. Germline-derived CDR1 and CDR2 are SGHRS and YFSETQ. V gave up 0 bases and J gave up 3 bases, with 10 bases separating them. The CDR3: CASSLAGLGGANVLTF. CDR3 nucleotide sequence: TGCGCCAGCAGCTTGGCTGGGTTAGGTGGGGCCAACGTCCTGACTTTC.

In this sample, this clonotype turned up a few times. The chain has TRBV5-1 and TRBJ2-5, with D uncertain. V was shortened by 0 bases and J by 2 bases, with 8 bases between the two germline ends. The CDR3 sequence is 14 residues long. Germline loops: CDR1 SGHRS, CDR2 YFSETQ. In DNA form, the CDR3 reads TGCGCCAGCAGCTTGGCCCCGCAACAAGAGACCCAGTACTTC. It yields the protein CASSLAPQQETQYF. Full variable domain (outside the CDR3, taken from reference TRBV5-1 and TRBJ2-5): KAGVTQTPRYLIKTRGQQVTLSCSPISGHRSVSWYQQTPGQGLQFLFEYFSETQRNKGNFPGRFSGRQFSNSRSEMNVSTLELGDSALYLCASSLAPQQETQYFGPGTRLLVL.

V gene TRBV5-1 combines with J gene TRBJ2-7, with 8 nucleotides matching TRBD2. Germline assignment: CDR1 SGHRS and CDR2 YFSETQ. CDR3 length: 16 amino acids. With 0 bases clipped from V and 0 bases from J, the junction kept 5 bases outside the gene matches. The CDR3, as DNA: TGCGCCAGCAGCTTGGGGGCTAGCGGGCCCTCCTACGAGCAGTACTTC. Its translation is CASSLGASGPSYEQYF.

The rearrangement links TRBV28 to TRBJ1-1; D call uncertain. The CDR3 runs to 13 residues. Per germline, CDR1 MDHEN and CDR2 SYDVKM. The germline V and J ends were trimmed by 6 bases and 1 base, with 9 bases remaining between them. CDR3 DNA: TGTGCCAGCAGGAAGACGGCGAACACTGAAGCTTTCTTT. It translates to CASRKTANTEAFF.

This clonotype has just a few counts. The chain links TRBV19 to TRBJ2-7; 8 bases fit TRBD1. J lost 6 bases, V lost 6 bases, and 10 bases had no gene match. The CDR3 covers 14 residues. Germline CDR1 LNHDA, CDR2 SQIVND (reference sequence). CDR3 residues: CASRTGTGRSEQYF. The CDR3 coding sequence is TGTGCCAGTAGAACCGGGACAGGACGGAGCGAGCAGTACTTC.

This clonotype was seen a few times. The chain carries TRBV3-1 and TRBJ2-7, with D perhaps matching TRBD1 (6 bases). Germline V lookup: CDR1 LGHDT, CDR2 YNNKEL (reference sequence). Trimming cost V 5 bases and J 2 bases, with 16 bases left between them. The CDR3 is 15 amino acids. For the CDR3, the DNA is TGTGCCAGCAGCTTGACCCCAGGGGATCCCTACGAGCAGTACTTC. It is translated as CASSLTPGDPYEQYF.

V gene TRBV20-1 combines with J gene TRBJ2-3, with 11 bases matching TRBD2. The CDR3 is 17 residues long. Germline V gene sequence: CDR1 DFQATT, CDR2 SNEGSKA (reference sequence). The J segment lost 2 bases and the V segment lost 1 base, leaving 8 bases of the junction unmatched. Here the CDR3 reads CSARAPWTSGLTDTQYF. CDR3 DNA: TGCAGTGCTAGAGCCCCCTGGACTAGCGGGCTCACAGATACGCAGTATTTT.

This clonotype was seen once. Here the CDR3 reads CASSTDRGRSYEQFF. For the CDR3, the DNA is TGTGCCAGCAGTACTGACAGGGGGCGTTCATATGAGCAGTTCTTC. The chain employs TRBV6-5 and TRBJ2-1; TRBD1 agrees at 10 bases. Per the germline V gene, CDR1 is MNHEY and CDR2 is SVGAGI. Germline trimming cut 5 bases from V and 8 bases from J; bases unmatched to any gene: 9. The CDR3 spans 15 residues.

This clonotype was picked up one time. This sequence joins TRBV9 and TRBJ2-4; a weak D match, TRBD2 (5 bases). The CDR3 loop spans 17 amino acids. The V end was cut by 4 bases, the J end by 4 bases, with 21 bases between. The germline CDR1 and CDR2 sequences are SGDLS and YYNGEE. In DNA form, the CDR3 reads TGTGCCAGCAGCCCTAGCACCTTGGTAGCGTTGAAAAACATTCAGTACTTC. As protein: CASSPSTLVALKNIQYF.

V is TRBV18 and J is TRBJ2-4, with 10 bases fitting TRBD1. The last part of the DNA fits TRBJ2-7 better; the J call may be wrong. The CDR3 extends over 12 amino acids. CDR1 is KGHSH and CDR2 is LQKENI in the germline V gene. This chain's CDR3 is CASGQGEYEQYF. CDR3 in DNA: TGTGCCAGTGGACAGGGGGAATACGAGCAGTACTTC.

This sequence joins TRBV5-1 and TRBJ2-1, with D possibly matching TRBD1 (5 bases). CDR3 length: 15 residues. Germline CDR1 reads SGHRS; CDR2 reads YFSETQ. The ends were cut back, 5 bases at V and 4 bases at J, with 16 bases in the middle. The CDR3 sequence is CASSVLTQVYNEQFF. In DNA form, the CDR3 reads TGCGCCAGCAGTGTCCTAACACAGGTATACAATGAGCAGTTCTTC.

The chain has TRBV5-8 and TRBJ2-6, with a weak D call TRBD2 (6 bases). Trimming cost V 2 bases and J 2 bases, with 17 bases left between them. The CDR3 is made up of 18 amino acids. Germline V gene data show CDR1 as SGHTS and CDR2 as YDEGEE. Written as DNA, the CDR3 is TGTGCCAGCAGCTTAAGCGGGCCGAAACCTCCTGGGGCCAACGTCCTGACTTTC. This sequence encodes CASSLSGPKPPGANVLTF. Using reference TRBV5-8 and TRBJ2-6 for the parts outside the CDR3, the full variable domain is EAGVTQSPTHLIKTRGQQATLRCSPISGHTSVYWYQQALGLGLQFLLWYDEGEERNRGNFPPRFSGRQFPNYSSELNVNALELEDSALYLCASSLSGPKPPGANVLTFGAGSRLTVL.

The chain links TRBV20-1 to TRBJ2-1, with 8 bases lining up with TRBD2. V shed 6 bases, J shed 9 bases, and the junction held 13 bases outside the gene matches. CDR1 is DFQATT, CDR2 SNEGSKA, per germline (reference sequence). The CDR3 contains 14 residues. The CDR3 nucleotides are TGCAGTGCCCTACCGGACGGGAGGGTCGGTGAGCAGTTCTTC. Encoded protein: CSALPDGRVGEQFF.

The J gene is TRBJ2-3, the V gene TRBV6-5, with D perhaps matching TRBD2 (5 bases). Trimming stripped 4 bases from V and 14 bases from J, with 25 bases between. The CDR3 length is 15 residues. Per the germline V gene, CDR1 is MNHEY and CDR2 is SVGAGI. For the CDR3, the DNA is TGTGCCAGCAGTTCGGACTGGAGAGAGCACAGATACGCGTATTTT. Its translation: CASSSDWREHRYAYF.

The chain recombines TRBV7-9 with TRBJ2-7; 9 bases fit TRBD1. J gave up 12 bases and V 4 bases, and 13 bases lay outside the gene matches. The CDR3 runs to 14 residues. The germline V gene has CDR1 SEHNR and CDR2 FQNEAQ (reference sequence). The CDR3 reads CASSSETLTGGRYF. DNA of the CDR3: TGTGCCAGCAGCTCCGAAACCCTTACAGGGGGCCGGTACTTC.